A single sample gave rise to the 17 T cell receptor beta chains below, sequenced in a study of blood T cell repertoires in COVID-19. This table comes from immunoSEQ multiplex PCR, and its TCRdb copy is limited to in-frame clones, with some not included. The data contain over 200,000 clones, more than 70% of them singletons. Material for sequencing was peripheral blood. The receptors were gathered from a man aged 80 or over with acute or convalescent COVID-19.

The chain carries TRBV28 and TRBJ1-2; D is ambiguous. The CDR3 is made up of 12 amino acids. Per the germline V gene, CDR1 is MDHEN and CDR2 is SYDVKM. Trimming removed 5 bases at V and 7 bases at J, with 11 bases between. CDR3 nucleotide sequence: TGTGCCAGCAGTCCAGCGGCGCGTGGCTACACCTTC. This translates into CASSPAARGYTF.

The chain carries TRBV6-5 and TRBJ2-5, with a tentative D call TRBD1 (5 bases). V was shortened by 4 bases and J by 4 bases, with 10 bases between the two germline ends. This CDR3 is 13 amino acids long. The germline V gene encodes CDR1 MNHEY and CDR2 SVGAGI. CDR3 nucleotide sequence: TGTGCCAGCAGTTGGGGCCGAGGAGAGACCCAGTACTTC. Its protein is CASSWGRGETQYF.

The V and J genes are TRBV6-2 or TRBV6-3 and TRBJ1-5; 9 nucleotides agree with TRBD1. The junction had 6 bases not matched to a gene; V was cut back by 4 bases and J by 5 bases. The CDR3 contains 15 residues. Germline values: CDR1 MNHEY, CDR2 SVGEGT. The chain's CDR3 is CASSLGQGGYQPQHF. CDR3 DNA sequence: TGTGCCAGCAGTTTGGGACAGGGAGGTTATCAGCCCCAGCATTTT.

The chain joins TRBV30 to TRBJ2-2; TRBD2 matches at 8 bases. This CDR3 comprises 17 residues. Germline lookup yields CDR1 GTSNPN and CDR2 SVGIG (reference sequence). With 8 bases clipped from V and 2 bases from J, the junction kept 16 bases outside the gene matches. The CDR3 spells CARGGGTNRRNTGELFF. CDR3 in DNA: TGTGCCAGGGGCGGGGGGACAAATCGACGAAACACCGGGGAGCTGTTTTTT.

The chain employs TRBV5-1 and TRBJ1-6; D is unclear. Germline CDR1 is SGHRS and CDR2 is YFSETQ. V dropped 0 bases and J dropped 6 bases, with 10 bases sitting between them. The CDR3 is made up of 15 amino acids. CDR3 coding DNA: TGCGCCAGCAGCTTGGAGGCAGGTTTTAATTCACCCCTCCACTTT. Residues: CASSLEAGFNSPLHF. Variable domain in full (rest from reference TRBV5-1 and TRBJ1-6): KAGVTQTPRYLIKTRGQQVTLSCSPISGHRSVSWYQQTPGQGLQFLFEYFSETQRNKGNFPGRFSGRQFSNSRSEMNVSTLELGDSALYLCASSLEAGFNSPLHFGNGTRLTVT.

The genes are TRBV30 and TRBJ2-7; D might be TRBD1 (5 bases). Germline CDR1 GTSNPN, CDR2 SVGIG (reference sequence). The CDR3 is 13 residues long. V lost 3 bases and J 7 bases, leaving 16 bases between the germline ends. CDR3 nucleotides: TGTGCCTGGAGCGCAACAGGAAGACGGGAGCAGTACTTC. The encoded protein is CAWSATGRREQYF.

The chain carries TRBV7-3 and TRBJ2-1, with a possible D match to TRBD2 (5 bases). V was pared by 0 bases and J by 11 bases, with 20 bases between. Looked up from germline, CDR1 is SGHTA and CDR2 is FQGTGA. The CDR3 length is 16 residues. CDR3 nucleotides: TGTGCCAGCAGCTTAACGGCTAGCATGTCACCCCTCAAGCAGTTCTTC. This sequence encodes CASSLTASMSPLKQFF.

J is TRBJ1-6 and V is TRBV7-9; 7 positions agree with TRBD1. Germline CDR1 reads SEHNR; CDR2 reads FQNEAQ (reference sequence). The CDR3 loop spans 14 amino acids. V lost 2 bases and J lost 9; bases outside the gene matches: 4. CDR3 DNA sequence: TGTGCCAGCAGCTTATTTGCAGGGGGTTCACCCCTCCACTTT. Its protein is CASSLFAGGSPLHF.

This clone appeared a single time. V is TRBV6-5 and J is TRBJ1-4; maybe TRBD1 (5 bases). CDR3 length equals 14 residues. V lost 6 bases, J lost 5 bases, and 13 bases lay in between. Germline lookup yields CDR1 MNHEY and CDR2 SVGAGI. The CDR3 region is CASRPTGPNEKLFF. The CDR3 DNA sequence: TGTGCCAGCAGACCCACAGGACCCAATGAAAAACTGTTTTTT.

This chain joins TRBV5-1 and TRBJ1-2; 7 bases agree with TRBD1. Germline V gives CDR1 SGHRS, CDR2 YFSETQ. The V gene end was trimmed by 5 bases and the J gene end by 4 bases; junction bases not matched to a gene: 11. The CDR3 totals 15 residues. This CDR3 reads CASRESAGGSYGYTF. CDR3 coding DNA: TGCGCCAGCAGGGAGTCTGCAGGGGGAAGCTATGGCTACACCTTC. The whole variable domain, remainder taken from reference TRBV5-1 and TRBJ1-2, is KAGVTQTPRYLIKTRGQQVTLSCSPISGHRSVSWYQQTPGQGLQFLFEYFSETQRNKGNFPGRFSGRQFSNSRSEMNVSTLELGDSALYLCASRESAGGSYGYTFGSGTRLTVV.

The chain is built from TRBV3-1 (or the pseudogene TRBV3-2) and TRBJ1-5; D not resolved. The germline gives CDR1 LGHDT, CDR2 YNNKEL (reference sequence). V lost 4 bases and J lost 0, with 7 bases in between. CDR3 size: 14 residues. The CDR3 sequence: CASSPRISNQPQHF. The CDR3 coding sequence is TGTGCCAGCAGCCCCAGGATTAGCAATCAGCCCCAGCATTTT.

The chain is built from TRBV7-2 and TRBJ2-5, with 8 bases that match TRBD2. V dropped 5 bases and J dropped 5; count of bases not matched to a gene: 7. There are 14 residues in the CDR3. The germline gives CDR1 SGHTA, CDR2 FQGNSA. This CDR3 is CASSAGTRGETQYF. The DNA of the CDR3 is TGTGCCAGCAGCGCTGGGACTAGGGGGGAGACCCAGTACTTC.

The rearrangement uses TRBV12-3 or TRBV12-4 and TRBJ2-7; 11 bases are a match to TRBD2. After removal of 6 bases from V and 6 bases from J, the junction contained 4 bases not matched to a gene. The CDR3 runs 13 residues. The CDR3 region has the DNA TGTGCCAGCAGACTAGCGGGAGAACCCGAGCAGTACTTC. Its translation: CASRLAGEPEQYF.

For the CDR3, the DNA is TGTGCCAGCAGCGCCTATAACAATGAGCAGTTCTTC. Amino acid sequence: CASSAYNNEQFF. This chain joins TRBV3-1 (or the pseudogene TRBV3-2) and TRBJ2-1; D gene uncertain. The CDR3 spans 12 residues. Germline V lookup: CDR1 LGHDT, CDR2 YNNKEL (reference sequence). V lost 5 bases and J lost 5, with 7 bases in between.

This chain connects TRBV6-2 or TRBV6-3 to TRBJ1-6, with 9 bases fitting TRBD1. Germline V gene sequence: CDR1 MNHEY, CDR2 SVGEGT. J lost 7 bases, V lost 6 bases, and 10 bases had no gene match. The CDR3 covers 16 residues. CDR3 nucleotide sequence: TGTGCCAGCAGCTCAGGGACAGGGTTCTACAATTCACCCCTCCACTTT. This translates into CASSSGTGFYNSPLHF.

The chain employs TRBV7-6 and TRBJ2-1; 7 bases align to TRBD1. There are 14 residues in the CDR3. CDR1 and CDR2 from the germline V gene are SGHVS and FNYEAQ. V was clipped by 4 bases and J by 6 bases; unmatched bases: 6. DNA of the CDR3: TGTGCCAGCAGCTCCTGGACAGGCCCCAATGAGCAGTTCTTC. Its translation is CASSSWTGPNEQFF.

This chain links TRBV6-2 or TRBV6-3 with TRBJ2-7, with 10 nucleotides matching TRBD1. J was trimmed by 6 bases and V by 5 bases; bases with no gene match: 13. This CDR3 has 16 residues. CDR1 and CDR2 (germline): MNHEY, SVGEGT. The CDR3 spells CASSRSTGGSPGEQYF. DNA of the CDR3: TGTGCCAGCAGTCGGTCGACAGGGGGCTCTCCGGGCGAGCAGTACTTC.